This T cell receptor (beta chain) was identified during a study of blood T cell repertoires in COVID-19. Background on the study: From the United States, Italy and Spain came samples of acute and convalescent COVID-19. PBMCs, B-cell-depleted T cells, or T cells provided the cDNA or gDNA that made up the material.

The Seattle site enrolled patients during active infection and followed them longitudinally. V gave up 5 bases and J gave up 16 bases; unmatched junction bases: 14. The V gene's germline CDR1 is MDHEN and CDR2 SYDVKM. The CDR3 is 14 amino acids. The repertoire was sequenced with immunoSEQ multiplex PCR; TCRdb's copy has only in-frame clones and lacks some. The table shows more than 80,000 clones, with 76% occurring only once. The chain combines TRBV28 with TRBJ1-6; 7 bases are a match to TRBD1. This receptor was taken from a man older than 75 with COVID-19, enrolled during active disease. The sample comprised peripheral blood. Here the CDR3 DNA reads TGTGCCAGCAGTGACTGGGACAGCCGAACCGCGCTCCACTTT. Translated: CASSDWDSRTALHF.